These 17 T cell receptor beta chains share one sample of origin, sequenced in a study of blood T cells in healthy people across ages. Primers used in a second PCR of about 6 to 11 cycles were a sample-barcoded 5' primer and a J-beta primer mix. TCRdb re-derived calls from the 5' RACE reads in MiXCR, one entry per CDR3 protein. Of about 1 million distinct CDR3 sequences in the sample, more than 35% were seen once. What was sequenced was blood. These receptors originate from a woman aged 60 to 75 in good health.

The chain employs TRBV7-4 and TRBJ1-2, with 8 bases identical to TRBD1. Germline V gene lookup returns CDR1 SGHVT and CDR2 SQSDAQ. V shed 5 bases and J 8 bases; nucleotides not matched to a gene: 13. This CDR3 has 15 amino acids. In DNA form, the CDR3 reads TGTGCCAGCAGCCACCAACAGGGGGAAGAGCCGGGCTACACCTTC. This encodes CASSHQQGEEPGYTF.

The chain employs TRBV4-1 and TRBJ1-4; D is uncertain. CDR1 and CDR2 (germline): MGHRA, YSYEKL. Trimming shortened V by 1 base and J by 5 bases, and 14 bases separated the two germline ends. The CDR3 has 16 residues. The CDR3 DNA sequence: TGCGCCAGCAGCCAAGTAGGTGTCGGGATGAATGAAAAACTGTTTTTT. Translation gives CASSQVGVGMNEKLFF.

This clonotype was observed a handful of times. DNA of the CDR3: TGCGCCAGCAACCGAAGATCCTACGAGCAGTACTTC. Its protein is CASNRRSYEQYF. J is TRBJ2-7 and V is TRBV5-1; D is ambiguous. V lost 6 bases, J lost 1 base, and 8 bases lay in between. Germline CDR1 is SGHRS and CDR2 is YFSETQ. The CDR3 loop spans 12 amino acids.

The chain links TRBV6-6 to TRBJ1-4; possible D gene TRBD1, 5 bases. Trimming shortened V by 7 bases and J by 4 bases, and 13 bases separated the two germline ends. CDR1 MNHNY and CDR2 SVGAGI come from the germline V gene (reference sequence). CDR3 size: 14 residues. CDR3 sequence (DNA): TGTGCCAGCATTCCGGGACGCTTTAATGAAAAACTGTTTTTT. It encodes CASIPGRFNEKLFF.

The chain uses TRBV5-6 and TRBJ2-5; 7 nucleotides agree with TRBD1. The J call is uncertain, as TRBJ2-7 better fits the DNA end. Germline values: CDR1 SGHDT, CDR2 YYEEEE. The CDR3 runs to 18 residues. The CDR3 region is CASSSLAGGNAISYEQYF. The DNA for the CDR3 is TGTGCCAGCAGCTCCTTGGCAGGGGGAAACGCGATATCCTACGAGCAGTACTTC.

V is TRBV12-3 or TRBV12-4 and J is TRBJ2-5; weak D call: TRBD1 (6 bases). Trimming left V 5 bases short and J 2 bases short, with 15 bases between. This CDR3 contains 15 residues. The CDR3 spells CASSPTGLPQETQYF. CDR3 sequence (DNA): TGTGCCAGCAGTCCCACAGGGTTACCTCAAGAGACCCAGTACTTC.

With respect to this clonotype: A much larger clone is a single base away; this may be a read error. The rearrangement joins TRBV7-8 to TRBJ2-4, with a weak D call TRBD2 (6 bases). The J call may be wrong; the DNA end is better matched by TRBJ2-7. The CDR3 has 14 amino acids. Germline CDR1 is SGHVS and CDR2 is FQNEAQ. CDR3 coding DNA: TGTGCCAGCATGAGACTGGAGGGCCTAGACGAGCAGTACTTC. Amino acid sequence: CASMRLEGLDEQYF.

The chain links TRBV4-2 to TRBJ1-2, with D uncertain. Per the germline V gene, CDR1 is LGHNA and CDR2 is YNFKEQ. The CDR3 extends over 15 amino acids. V dropped 0 bases and J dropped 0 bases, with 8 bases sitting between them. CDR3 bases: TGTGCCAGCAGCCAAGAGCCGCATTCTAACTATGGCTACACCTTC. Translating it yields CASSQEPHSNYGYTF.

This clonotype was detected a few times. The CDR3 sequence: CATSDPQKDGDYGYTF. The CDR3, as DNA: TGTGCCACCAGTGACCCCCAAAAAGACGGCGACTATGGCTACACCTTC. The rearrangement uses TRBV24-1 and TRBJ1-2, with D unresolved. V was pared by 4 bases and J by 3 bases, with 17 bases between. The CDR3 covers 16 residues. Looked up from germline, CDR1 is KGHDR and CDR2 is SFDVKD.

This clonotype showed up just once. One junction end does not reproduce the germline sequence, and a read error may be involved. This chain links TRBV20-1 with TRBJ2-4, with D perhaps assigned TRBD1 or TRBD2 (5 bases each). This CDR3 spans 15 amino acids. CDR1 and CDR2 from the germline V gene are DFQATT and SNEGSKA (reference sequence). The CDR3 reads CSAGDRGLAKNIQYF. The CDR3 DNA is TGCAGTGCTGGAGATCGGGGCCTGGCCAAAAACATTCAGTACTTC.

J is TRBJ2-3 and V is TRBV12-3 or TRBV12-4, with D tentatively TRBD2 (6 bases). This CDR3 has 15 residues. The V end lost 6 bases, the J end lost 3 bases, and 16 bases lay between the germline ends. CDR3 amino acids: CASSPYAGSTDTQYF. The CDR3 bases are TGTGCCAGCAGCCCCTACGCGGGGAGTACAGATACGCAGTATTTT.

The chain couples TRBV6-6 to TRBJ1-4; perhaps TRBD1 as D (6 bases). From germline, CDR1 is MNHNY and CDR2 SVGAGI (reference sequence). The CDR3 contains 15 residues. V shed 6 bases and J shed 6 bases, with 17 bases lying between them. CDR3 DNA sequence: TGTGCCAGCAGGGACCAGACAGGAATTTATGAAAAACTGTTTTTT. It codes for CASRDQTGIYEKLFF.

This clonotype was picked up a small number of times. The rearrangement links TRBV20-1 to TRBJ2-3; 12 nucleotides line up with TRBD2. Germline V gene data show CDR1 as DFQATT and CDR2 as SNEGSKA (reference sequence). With 1 base clipped from V and 4 bases from J, the junction kept 3 bases outside the gene matches. This CDR3 has 15 amino acids. The CDR3 here is CSARGTSGTPDTQYF. The CDR3 nucleotides are TGCAGTGCTAGAGGGACTAGCGGGACCCCAGATACGCAGTATTTT.

The rearrangement joins TRBV5-1 to TRBJ2-5, with TRBD1 matching over 11 bases. J gave up 5 bases and V 1 base, and 10 bases lay outside the gene matches. CDR3 size: 17 residues. Germline CDR1 is SGHRS and CDR2 is YFSETQ. In DNA form, the CDR3 reads TGCGCCAGCAGCTTGAGCGGGACAGGGGGGTATGAGGAGACCCAGTACTTC. Its protein is CASSLSGTGGYEETQYF.

This clonotype was observed a handful of times. The V gene is TRBV11-1, the J gene TRBJ2-1, with 7 bases identical to TRBD2. The germline V gene has CDR1 SGHAT and CDR2 FQDESV (reference sequence). V was pared by 2 bases and J by 7 bases, with 17 bases of the junction left unmatched. CDR3 size: 18 residues. The CDR3 here is CASSLRGTGAGRRNEQFF. As DNA, the CDR3 is TGTGCCAGCAGCTTAAGGGGAACGGGAGCGGGAAGGCGGAATGAGCAGTTCTTC.

This clonotype was detected only a few times. This chain connects TRBV11-3 to TRBJ2-1; weak D call: TRBD2 (5 bases). V was clipped by 0 bases and J by 9 bases, with 15 bases between them. The germline gives CDR1 SGHNT, CDR2 YENEEA. This CDR3 has 15 amino acids. As DNA, the CDR3 is TGTGCCAGCAGCTTAGATCAGGTTGGAGCGGCTGAGCAGTTCTTC. It yields the protein CASSLDQVGAAEQFF.

J is TRBJ2-7 and V is TRBV20-1; unclear D gene. The DNA matches TRBJ2-5 better at its end, which makes the J call doubtful. The CDR3 is 12 amino acids. The germline V gene encodes CDR1 DFQATT and CDR2 SNEGSKA (reference sequence). CDR3 sequence: CSASPRSETQYF. In DNA form, the CDR3 reads TGCAGTGCTAGTCCCAGGAGTGAGACCCAGTACTTC.